This TCR beta chain comes out of a study of somatic mutations in cytotoxic T cells in rheumatoid arthritis. Turning to the study itself: After diagnosis, patient blood (about 30 ml EDTA) was drawn right away, before any treatment was given.

General study points: Patients with a largest CD8+ clone exceeding 20% of CD8+ cells numbered about an eighth of the 65. The identity of the antigens targeted by the expanded CD8+ clones remained unknown.

Germline V CDR1 and CDR2: SGHDN, FVKESK. The CDR3 loop spans 17 amino acids. V lost 7 bases and J 0 bases, leaving 19 bases between the germline ends. Concerning this clone itself: Its antigen is unidentified.

Original analysis: When patient CD8+ clones larger than 1% were compared with published virus-specific TCRB sequences, few matched. Some clones are missing from TCRdb's copy, which holds only in-frame ones; the method was immunoSEQ multiplex PCR. Clonal size and the V and J genes are those of that table, whereas D and trimming came from the DNA. The sample shows 15,000 to 20,000 clones, roughly 77% of them seen only once. The rearrangement links TRBV14 to TRBJ1-5; possibly TRBD1 for D (6 bases). Sequencing used CD8+ T cells sorted from blood. The receptor comes from an adult with rheumatoid arthritis. This chain's CDR3 is CASIRSDRSYSNQPQHF. The CDR3 DNA is TGTGCCAGCATCAGATCCGACAGGTCTTATAGCAATCAGCCCCAGCATTTT.